This entry lists 20 T cell receptor beta chains sequenced from one sample in a study of blood T cells in healthy people across ages. Then a second PCR, running about 7 to 11 cycles, was carried out with a sample-barcoded 5' primer and a J-beta primer mix. Each CDR3 protein gets one entry after TCRdb re-called the 5' RACE reads with MiXCR. The table records hundreds of thousands of distinct CDR3 sequences, approximately 29% of them present only once. Sequencing used blood. The origin of the receptors is a woman older than 75 in good health.

This clonotype was counted between two and nine times. The V and J genes are TRBV24-1 and TRBJ1-4, with unresolved D. V shed 2 bases and J shed 8 bases, with 14 bases lying between them. The CDR3 totals 15 residues. Germline values: CDR1 KGHDR, CDR2 SFDVKD. CDR3 in DNA: TGTGCCACCAGTGATTCCGGGAAGGAGGAGGAAAAACTGTTTTTT. Protein sequence: CATSDSGKEEEKLFF.

The sample holds one count of this clonotype. The J gene is TRBJ1-2, the V gene TRBV4-1; no clear D gene. Trimming pared 1 base from V and 4 bases from J, leaving 7 bases between. Per germline, CDR1 MGHRA and CDR2 YSYEKL. The CDR3 length is 13 residues. The CDR3, as DNA: TGCGCCAGCAGCCAAGCGCCTAGCTATGGCTACACCTTC. Its translation is CASSQAPSYGYTF.

This clonotype was seen repeatedly, ten times or more. This chain links TRBV6-1 with TRBJ2-1; D not certain. This CDR3 has 12 residues. V lost 6 bases and J 8 bases, leaving 11 bases between the germline ends. CDR1 is MNHNS and CDR2 is SASEGT in the germline V gene. The chain's CDR3 is CASSETAYEQFF. DNA of the CDR3: TGTGCCAGCAGCGAAACGGCATATGAGCAGTTCTTC.

For the CDR3, the DNA is TGTGCCAGCAGGGGAGGGACAGTGAACACCGGGGAGCTGTTTTTT. Protein product: CASRGGTVNTGELFF. V usage is TRBV28 and J usage is TRBJ2-2; TRBD1 or TRBD2 may be the D gene (7 bases each). V lost 6 bases, J lost 1 base, and 12 bases lay in between. Germline V gene data show CDR1 as MDHEN and CDR2 as SYDVKM. This CDR3 contains 15 residues.

The DNA for the CDR3 is TGTGCCACCGAGTTGCCAGGGGAGAACACTGAAGCTTTCTTT. Translated, it gives CATELPGENTEAFF. The chain couples TRBV28 to TRBJ1-1; tentative D call: TRBD1 (6 bases). From germline, CDR1 is MDHEN and CDR2 SYDVKM. V was shortened by 10 bases and J by 1 base, with 16 bases between the two germline ends. The CDR3 is 14 amino acids.

This clonotype has at least ten counts. V usage is TRBV6-2 or TRBV6-3 and J usage is TRBJ1-2; D gene ambiguous. The V end was cut by 10 bases, the J end by 5 bases, with 14 bases between. The CDR3 consists of 12 residues. Germline loops: CDR1 MNHEY, CDR2 SVGEGT. CDR3 loop: CATTPRRYGYTF. The CDR3 coding sequence is TGTGCCACCACACCCCGGAGATATGGCTACACCTTC.

The chain is built from TRBV4-1 and TRBJ2-3; D not certain. V lost 4 bases, J lost 3 bases, and 17 bases lay in between. CDR1 is MGHRA and CDR2 is YSYEKL in the germline V gene. This CDR3 spans 16 amino acids. CDR3 sequence reads: CASSRTALGTTDTQYF. As DNA, the CDR3 is TGCGCCAGCAGCCGCACAGCACTGGGAACTACAGATACGCAGTATTTT.

Many counts were recorded for this clonotype. The chain links TRBV11-1 to TRBJ2-7; D is unclear. CDR3 size: 13 residues. The germline V and J ends were trimmed by 5 bases and 7 bases, with 15 bases remaining between them. CDR1 SGHAT and CDR2 FQDESV come from the germline V gene (reference sequence). The CDR3 protein is CASSVDPVWEQYF. As DNA, the CDR3 is TGTGCCAGCAGCGTTGATCCCGTCTGGGAGCAGTACTTC.

This chain uses TRBV5-1 with TRBJ2-1; 8 positions agree with TRBD2. Germline lookup yields CDR1 SGHRS and CDR2 YFSETQ. This CDR3 comprises 16 residues. V was clipped by 5 bases and J by 0 bases; unmatched bases: 7. The CDR3 loop is CASRAAGVLSYNEQFF. CDR3 in DNA: TGCGCCAGCAGAGCAGCGGGGGTCCTCTCCTACAATGAGCAGTTCTTC.

The sample holds many counts of this clonotype. The chain carries TRBV6-5 and TRBJ2-1; TRBD2 matches 10 bases. Trimming at V came to 2 bases and at J to 7 bases, leaving 14 bases not matched to a gene. The CDR3 runs to 18 residues. The V gene's germline CDR1 is MNHEY and CDR2 SVGAGI. CDR3 loop: CASSYTIPSAGGRNEQFF. Here the CDR3 DNA reads TGTGCCAGCAGTTACACCATTCCTTCAGCGGGGGGGCGGAATGAGCAGTTCTTC.

Concerning this clonotype: This clone may be a read error of a much larger clone one base away. The rearrangement links TRBV9 to TRBJ2-1; D is unclear. The V end was cut by 0 bases, the J end by 6 bases, with 13 bases between. The CDR3 is 15 amino acids. Germline CDR1 SGDLS, CDR2 YYNGEE. CDR3 nucleotides: TGTGCCAGCAGCGTAGGAGGTGTCAGGCGCAATGAGCAGTTCTTC. This codes for CASSVGGVRRNEQFF. Supplemented by reference TRBV9 and TRBJ2-1, the full variable domain reads DSGVTQTPKHLITATGQRVTLRCSPRSGDLSVYWYQQSLDQGLQFLIQYYNGEERAKGNILERFSAQQFPDLHSELNLSSLELGDSALYFCASSVGGVRRNEQFFGPGTRLTVL.

This clonotype was detected a few times. J is TRBJ1-6 and V is TRBV30; TRBD1 might be the D (6 bases). V dropped 6 bases and J dropped 10 bases, with 16 bases sitting between them. The germline V gene has CDR1 GTSNPN and CDR2 SVGIG (reference sequence). The CDR3 length is 13 residues. The CDR3 region has the DNA TGTGCCTGTGCGAATGGGGGCCGCTCACCCCTCCACTTT. It codes for CACANGGRSPLHF.

The chain is built from TRBV12-3 or TRBV12-4 and TRBJ2-3; 7 bases align to TRBD2. CDR3 length equals 16 residues. V trimming: 6 bases; J trimming: 1 base; junction bases outside the gene matches: 10. Written as DNA, the CDR3 is TGTGCCAGCAGCAGATTTGGGGGGGACGGCACAGATACGCAGTATTTT. Translated: CASSRFGGDGTDTQYF.

This clonotype has a count of ten or more. The rearrangement joins TRBV20-1 to TRBJ2-7; TRBD1 matches at 10 bases. Germline lookup yields CDR1 DFQATT and CDR2 SNEGSKA (reference sequence). The length of the CDR3 is 12 residues. Here the CDR3 DNA reads TGCAGCGCCGGGACAGGGGTAAGCGAGCAGTACTTC. Translation: CSAGTGVSEQYF.

A remark on this clonotype: Compared with germline, one end of the junction differs, possibly owing to a read error. The rearrangement links TRBV5-1 to TRBJ2-1; possible D gene TRBD1, 5 bases. Germline V lookup: CDR1 SGHRS, CDR2 YFSETQ. CDR3 length: 15 residues. CDR3 nucleotides: TGCGCCAGCAACTTGGAACAGGCTGGCTACAATGAGCAGTTCTTC. Translating gives CASNLEQAGYNEQFF.

Ten or more counts support this clonotype. V usage is TRBV7-2 and J usage is TRBJ1-2, with TRBD1 matching 11 bases. Germline V CDR1 and CDR2: SGHTA, FQGNSA. CDR3 length equals 16 residues. Trimming removed 2 bases from V and 6 bases from J; junction bases left unmatched: 8. The CDR3 coding sequence is TGTGCCAGCAGCTTACGCCGGGGACAGGGGGTCAATGGCTACACCTTC. It is translated as CASSLRRGQGVNGYTF.

This clonotype turned up a few times. The chain couples TRBV5-1 to TRBJ2-1; 7 nucleotides line up with TRBD1. Germline-derived CDR1 and CDR2 are SGHRS and YFSETQ. This CDR3 region has 14 residues. V shed 6 bases and J 6 bases; nucleotides not matched to a gene: 9. In nucleotides, the CDR3 is TGCGCCAGCATGTTGGTTTCAGGGGGCAATGAGCAGTTCTTC. It specifies CASMLVSGGNEQFF.

The rearrangement links TRBV21-1 to TRBJ1-1; the table names TRBD1, a call not compared with the DNA. TRBV21-1 corresponds to a pseudogene. This CDR3 is 14 amino acids long. DNA for the CDR3: TGTGCCAGCAGCTCTTGGGGCTTCCGCACTGAAGCTTTCTTT. It codes for CASSSWGFRTEAFF.

This clonotype was detected many times. This chain connects TRBV5-4 to TRBJ2-6, with D unresolved. From germline, CDR1 is SGHNT and CDR2 YYREEE (reference sequence). The CDR3 runs to 15 residues. V was shortened by 0 bases and J by 2 bases, with 6 bases between the two germline ends. The CDR3 here is CASSLGSPGANVLTF. The CDR3 DNA is TGTGCCAGCAGCTTGGGGTCCCCTGGGGCCAACGTCCTGACTTTC. Complete variable domain (other parts from reference TRBV5-4 and TRBJ2-6): ETGVTQSPTHLIKTRGQQVTLRCSSQSGHNTVSWYQQALGQGPQFIFQYYREEENGRGNFPPRFSGLQFPNYSSELNVNALELDDSALYLCASSLGSPGANVLTFGAGSRLTVL.

This clonotype was recorded once. The chain uses TRBV20-1 and TRBJ2-7; 9 nucleotides agree with TRBD2. The length of the CDR3 is 17 residues. Germline loops: CDR1 DFQATT, CDR2 SNEGSKA (reference sequence). Germline trimming cut 6 bases from V and 2 bases from J; bases unmatched to any gene: 17. The CDR3 coding sequence is TGCAGTGCAACCCATGGAGCGGGGGGCCACTTGACCTACGAGCAGTACTTC. Its protein product is CSATHGAGGHLTYEQYF.